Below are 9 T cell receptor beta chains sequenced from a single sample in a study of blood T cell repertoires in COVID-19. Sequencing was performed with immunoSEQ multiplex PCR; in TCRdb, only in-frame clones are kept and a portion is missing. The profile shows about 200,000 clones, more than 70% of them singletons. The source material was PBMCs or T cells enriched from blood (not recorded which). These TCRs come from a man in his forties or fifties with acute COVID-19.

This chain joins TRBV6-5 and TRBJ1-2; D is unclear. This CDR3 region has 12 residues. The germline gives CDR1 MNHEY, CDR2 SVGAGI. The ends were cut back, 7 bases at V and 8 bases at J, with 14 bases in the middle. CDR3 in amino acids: CASNAVIVGYTF. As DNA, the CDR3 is TGTGCCAGCAATGCCGTGATAGTGGGCTACACCTTC.

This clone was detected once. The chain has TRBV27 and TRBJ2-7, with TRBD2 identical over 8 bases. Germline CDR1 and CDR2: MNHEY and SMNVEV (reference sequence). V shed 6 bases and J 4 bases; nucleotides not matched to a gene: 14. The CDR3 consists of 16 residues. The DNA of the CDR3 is TGTGCCAGCAGCTTCCACGCCGGGACTAGAGGGTACGAGCAGTACTTC. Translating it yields CASSFHAGTRGYEQYF.

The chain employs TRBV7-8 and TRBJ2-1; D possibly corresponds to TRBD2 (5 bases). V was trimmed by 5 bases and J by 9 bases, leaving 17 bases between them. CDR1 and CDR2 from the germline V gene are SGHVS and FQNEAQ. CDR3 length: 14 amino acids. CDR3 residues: CASSPRTYSGEQFF. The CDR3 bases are TGTGCCAGCAGCCCCCGGACTTACTCCGGTGAGCAGTTCTTC.

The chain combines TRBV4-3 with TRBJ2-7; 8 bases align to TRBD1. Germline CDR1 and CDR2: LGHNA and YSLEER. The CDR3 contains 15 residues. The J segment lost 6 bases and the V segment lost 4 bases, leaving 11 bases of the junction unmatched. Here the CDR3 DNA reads TGCGCCAGCAGCCTGTTCGGGACAGGTAATGGCGAGCAGTACTTC. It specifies CASSLFGTGNGEQYF.

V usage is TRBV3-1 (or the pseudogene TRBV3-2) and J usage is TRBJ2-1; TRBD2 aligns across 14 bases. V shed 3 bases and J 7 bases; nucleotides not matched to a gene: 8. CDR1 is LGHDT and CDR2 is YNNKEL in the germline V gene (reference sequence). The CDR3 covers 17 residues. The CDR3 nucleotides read TGTGCCAGCAGCCAGGGGGGACTAGCGGGAGTTGGTAATGAGCAGTTCTTC. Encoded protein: CASSQGGLAGVGNEQFF.

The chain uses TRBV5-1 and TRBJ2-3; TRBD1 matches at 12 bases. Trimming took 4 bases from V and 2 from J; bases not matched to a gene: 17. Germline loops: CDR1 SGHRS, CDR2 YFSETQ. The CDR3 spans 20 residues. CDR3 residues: CASSLYPGTGGLPHTDTQYF. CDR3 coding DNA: TGCGCCAGCAGCCTCTATCCCGGGACAGGGGGCCTACCCCACACAGATACGCAGTATTTT. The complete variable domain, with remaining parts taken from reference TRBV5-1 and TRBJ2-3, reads KAGVTQTPRYLIKTRGQQVTLSCSPISGHRSVSWYQQTPGQGLQFLFEYFSETQRNKGNFPGRFSGRQFSNSRSEMNVSTLELGDSALYLCASSLYPGTGGLPHTDTQYFGPGTRLTVL.

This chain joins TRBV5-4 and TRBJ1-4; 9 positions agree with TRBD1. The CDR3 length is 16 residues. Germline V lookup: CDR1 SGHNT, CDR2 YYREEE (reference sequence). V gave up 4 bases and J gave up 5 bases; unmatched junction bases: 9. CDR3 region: CASSNPTGGRNEKLFF. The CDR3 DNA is TGTGCCAGCAGCAACCCGACAGGGGGGAGGAATGAAAAACTGTTTTTT.

Written as DNA, the CDR3 is TGTGCCAGCAGTGAGCAGGGTTGGGGTTACGGCTACGAGCAGTACTTC. It specifies CASSEQGWGYGYEQYF. The gene calls are TRBV6-1 and TRBJ2-7, with D tentatively TRBD1 (5 bases). There are 16 residues in the CDR3. With 3 bases removed from V and 3 bases from J, the gap between germline ends came to 18 bases. Germline CDR1 is MNHNS and CDR2 is SASEGT.

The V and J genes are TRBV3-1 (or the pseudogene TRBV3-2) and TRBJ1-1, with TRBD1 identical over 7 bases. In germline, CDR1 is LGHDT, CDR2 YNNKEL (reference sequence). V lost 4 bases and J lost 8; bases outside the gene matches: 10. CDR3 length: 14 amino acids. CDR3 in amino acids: CASSLTSDRTEAFF. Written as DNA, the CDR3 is TGTGCCAGCAGCCTAACCTCGGACAGGACGGAAGCTTTCTTT.